These T cell receptor beta chains were read from a single sample in a study of T-cell memory formation after mild COVID-19. TCRdb redid the calling of the 5' RACE reads with MiXCR, one entry per CDR3 protein. The sample has fewer than 300,000 distinct CDR3 sequences, roughly 18% seen once; the top ten hold about 21%. Sequencing used PBMCs or a T cell subset sorted from them (not recorded which). The receptors come from a man younger than 35 who had mild COVID-19 (a few samples of this study predate the infection). Cell type and time point are not known. The CDR3 runs from the conserved cysteine through the conserved F or W. D genes are given only for firm matches. Size is omitted from some rows. Given values are once, few, many or a class for expanded clones.

V gene,D gene,J gene,clone size,CDR3 protein,CDR3 DNA
TRBV2,NA,TRBJ1-5,few,CASRKNLQGNQPQHF,TGTGCCAGCAGAAAAAACCTACAGGGCAATCAGCCCCAGCATTTT
TRBV7-3,TRBD2,TRBJ2-3,few,CASSSGLADGTDTQYF,TGTGCCAGCAGCTCTGGACTAGCCGATGGCACAGATACGCAGTATTTT
TRBV12-3/TRBV12-4,NA,TRBJ1-1,NA,CASSLARENTEAFF,TGTGCCAGCAGTTTAGCGCGGGAGAACACTGAAGCTTTCTTT
TRBV27,TRBD1,TRBJ1-6,few,CASSIRGQVGSPLHF,TGTGCCAGCAGTATTAGGGGACAGGTTGGGTCACCCCTCCACTTT
TRBV2,TRBD2,TRBJ2-1,few,CASNLRGGSYNEQFF,TGTGCCAGCAACCTACGGGGGGGGTCCTACAATGAGCAGTTCTTC
TRBV29-1,NA,TRBJ2-7,NA,CSVEDFAGTYEQYF,TGCAGCGTTGAAGATTTTGCAGGAACCTACGAGCAGTACTTC
TRBV20-1,NA,TRBJ1-3,few,CSARGPGNTIYF,TGCAGTGCTAGAGGACCGGGAAACACCATATATTTT
TRBV6-5,NA,TRBJ2-6,few,CASRAPAGANVLTF,TGTGCCAGCAGGGCCCCCGCCGGGGCCAACGTCCTGACTTTC
TRBV5-1,NA,TRBJ1-2,NA,CASSRDGEGYTF,TGCGCCAGCAGCCGGGACGGTGAAGGCTACACCTTC
TRBV7-3,NA,TRBJ2-3,NA,CASSRDVGTDTQYF,TGTGCCAGCAGCAGGGATGTGGGCACAGATACGCAGTATTTT
TRBV20-1,TRBD2,TRBJ2-1,NA,CSAQPGTSGGNEQFF,TGCAGTGCTCAACCCGGGACTAGCGGGGGCAATGAGCAGTTCTTC
TRBV6-2/TRBV6-3,NA,TRBJ1-1,NA,CASRGGTEAFF,TGTGCCAGCAGGGGAGGCACTGAAGCTTTCTTT
TRBV7-9,NA,TRBJ2-6,NA,CASSLSSGHSGANVLTF,TGTGCCAGCAGCTTATCTTCAGGGCACTCTGGGGCCAACGTCCTGACTTTC
TRBV6-5,NA,TRBJ2-1,NA,CASSYSGISRYEQFF,TGTGCCAGCAGTTACTCGGGCATATCCAGGTATGAGCAGTTCTTC
TRBV5-6,NA,TRBJ1-5,few,CASSSKFRQGQPQHF,TGTGCCAGCAGCTCTAAATTTAGGCAGGGCCAGCCCCAGCATTTT
TRBV7-2,NA,TRBJ2-3,NA,CASSRWGPTDTQYF,TGTGCCAGCAGCAGATGGGGCCCCACAGATACGCAGTATTTT
TRBV6-1,TRBD1,TRBJ2-7,NA,CASSSDRFYEQYF,TGTGCCAGCAGTTCGGACAGGTTCTACGAGCAGTACTTC
TRBV5-1,NA,TRBJ1-1,few,CASSLDGVRDTEAFF,TGCGCCAGCAGCTTGGATGGGGTTCGGGACACTGAAGCTTTCTTT
TRBV29-1,TRBD1,TRBJ2-3,NA,CSVWTGDTDTQYF,TGCAGCGTGTGGACAGGGGACACAGATACGCAGTATTTT
TRBV20-1,NA,TRBJ2-3,few,CSATSGRDGADTQYF,TGCAGTGCAACCTCGGGCAGGGATGGGGCAGATACGCAGTATTTT
TRBV28,TRBD2,TRBJ2-1,few,CASSLSPGGPRNEQFF,TGTGCCAGCAGTTTATCACCGGGGGGGCCGCGCAATGAGCAGTTCTTC
TRBV5-4,NA,TRBJ2-5,NA,CASSPWGYQETQYF,TGTGCCAGCAGCCCCTGGGGGTACCAAGAGACCCAGTACTTC
TRBV7-9,NA,TRBJ1-4,few,CASSDSEGPRGEKLFF,TGTGCCAGCAGCGACTCGGAGGGTCCTCGTGGCGAAAAACTGTTTTTT
TRBV20-1,TRBD2,TRBJ2-3,NA,CSAFKTSGGADTQYF,TGCAGTGCTTTCAAGACTAGCGGGGGGGCAGATACGCAGTATTTT
TRBV7-7,TRBD1,TRBJ2-3,NA,CASSTLRGTDTQYF,TGTGCTAGCAGCACCCTCAGGGGGACAGATACGCAGTATTTT
TRBV4-2,TRBD1,TRBJ1-2,many,CASSLVGGDREGYYGYTF,TGTGCCAGCAGCCTCGTCGGAGGGGACAGGGAGGGCTACTATGGCTACACCTTC
TRBV4-1,TRBD1,TRBJ2-1,NA,CASSRRQGANEQFF,TGCGCCAGCAGCCGGCGACAGGGGGCCAATGAGCAGTTCTTC
TRBV29-1,NA,TRBJ1-2,NA,CSVPGVGGSYGYTF,TGCAGCGTCCCAGGCGTGGGGGGATCCTATGGCTACACCTTC
TRBV2,TRBD1,TRBJ1-1,once,CATRTGPNTEAFF,TGTGCCACCAGGACAGGCCCCAACACTGAAGCTTTCTTT
TRBV18,TRBD1,TRBJ2-2,few,CASSRFGRSTGPSNTGELFF,TGTGCCAGCTCAAGGTTTGGTCGGTCGACAGGGCCTTCGAACACCGGGGAGCTGTTTTTT